Many counts were recorded for the clone carrying this T cell receptor beta chain. CDR1 is SGHVS and CDR2 is FNYEAQ in the germline V gene. Trimming removed 5 bases at V and 2 bases at J, with 10 bases between. The CDR3 totals 13 residues. This record belongs to a study of human T cells and chemical hapten exposure. Study details: Across its roughly 22 weeks, the study gave patients weekly diphenylcyclopropenone doses to the scalp.

TCRdb redid the calling of the RACE reads with MiXCR, one entry per CDR3 protein. This sample has about 51,000 distinct CDR3 sequences, with roughly 9.9% found just once. Documented time point: pre-sensitization, week 0. Stated treatment: therapeutic diphenylcyclopropenone sensitization with weekly scalp DPC. Sequences were derived from whole blood, sampled in connection with sensitization to the hapten diphenylcyclopropenone (DPC). This TCR was recovered from a woman aged 40 to 50 with alopecia areata. Some clones in this sample may be carry-over from other donors' samples. The chain has TRBV7-6 and TRBJ2-7; D is unresolved. Written as DNA, the CDR3 is TGTGCCAGCAGCCCCGTGGAGACCTACGAGCAGTACTTC. This codes for CASSPVETYEQYF.